The clone carrying this T cell receptor (beta chain) was found many times. Antigen specificity is unknown. The sample originates from a study of blood T cells in healthy people across ages. About the research overall: Template switching caught about one barcoded beta molecule for each two T cells.

All donors came from Russia, were Caucasian and healthy, and spanned ages about 6 to 100. Points from the study as a whole: It was held that the diversity estimates obtained from one million T cells were underestimates.

Germline V gene data show CDR1 as MDHEN and CDR2 as SYDVKM. V lost 6 bases and J lost 1, with 13 bases in between. The CDR3 sequence is 14 residues long. A second PCR of roughly 7 to 11 cycles used a sample-barcoded 5' primer and a J-beta primer mix. TCRdb ran MiXCR on the 5' RACE reads and lists one entry per CDR3 protein. The sample holds almost 1 million distinct CDR3 sequences, roughly 47% seen once. The source is a woman aged 60-75 years in good health. The gene calls are TRBV28 and TRBJ2-7; D is unclear. The material sequenced was blood. The CDR3 DNA sequence: TGTGCCAGCAGCACGACACGGACGTCCTACGAGCAGTACTTC. Its translation: CASSTTRTSYEQYF.